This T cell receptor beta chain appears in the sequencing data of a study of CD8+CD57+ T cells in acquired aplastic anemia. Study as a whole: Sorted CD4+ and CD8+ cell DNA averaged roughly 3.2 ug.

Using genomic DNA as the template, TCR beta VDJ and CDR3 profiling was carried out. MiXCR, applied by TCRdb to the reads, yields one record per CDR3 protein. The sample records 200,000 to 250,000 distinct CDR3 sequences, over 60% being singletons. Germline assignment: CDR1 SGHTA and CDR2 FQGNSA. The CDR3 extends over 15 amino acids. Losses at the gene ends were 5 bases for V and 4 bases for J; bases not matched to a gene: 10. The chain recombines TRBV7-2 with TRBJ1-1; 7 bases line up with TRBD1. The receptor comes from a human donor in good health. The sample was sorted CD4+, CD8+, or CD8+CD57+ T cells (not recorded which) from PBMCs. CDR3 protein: CASSTQTGTSTEAFF. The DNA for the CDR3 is TGTGCCAGCAGCACGCAGACAGGGACGAGCACTGAAGCTTTCTTT.